This T cell receptor beta chain came from a study of control samples from healthy donors and cancer patients. After removal of 4 bases from V and 5 bases from J, the junction contained 10 bases not matched to a gene. Germline loops: CDR1 KGHDR, CDR2 SFDVKD. The CDR3 has 18 amino acids. TCRdb keeps only in-frame clones here, not all; method: immunoSEQ multiplex PCR. The data contain over 85,000 clones, 85% to 90% of them singletons. The origin of this receptor is a woman aged 55-75 years with lung cancer. The chain is built from TRBV24-1 and TRBJ2-2, with 12 bases identical to TRBD2. Material for sequencing was PBMCs. CDR3 residues: CATSDPSTSGGITGELFF. In DNA, the CDR3 is TGTGCCACCAGTGACCCCTCAACTAGCGGGGGGATTACCGGGGAGCTGTTTTTT.